The present T cell receptor beta chain was sequenced within a study of identical twins. V lost 5 bases, J lost 1 base, and 12 bases lay in between. The CDR3 loop spans 15 amino acids. Template switching added a universal primer site, and cDNA bore unique molecular identifiers. MiXCR, applied by TCRdb to the 5' RACE reads, yields one record per CDR3 protein. The profile shows hundreds of thousands of distinct CDR3 sequences, under 25% of them singletons. About this clonotype itself: Antigen: not known.

Points from the study as a whole: Fewer insertions marked abundant cord blood beta clonotypes; young adult naive trended weakly, memory not at all.

The data were also submitted as part of a second study, on yellow fever vaccine responses in identical twins.

Material: CD4+ T cells sorted from blood. The sequence was obtained from a woman under 30 in good health. This chain joins TRBV12-3 or TRBV12-4 and TRBJ2-4, with D tentatively TRBD1 (6 bases). CDR3 amino acids: CASSTGSRAKNIQYF. Here the CDR3 DNA reads TGTGCCAGCAGTACAGGGTCTCGGGCCAAAAACATTCAGTACTTC.